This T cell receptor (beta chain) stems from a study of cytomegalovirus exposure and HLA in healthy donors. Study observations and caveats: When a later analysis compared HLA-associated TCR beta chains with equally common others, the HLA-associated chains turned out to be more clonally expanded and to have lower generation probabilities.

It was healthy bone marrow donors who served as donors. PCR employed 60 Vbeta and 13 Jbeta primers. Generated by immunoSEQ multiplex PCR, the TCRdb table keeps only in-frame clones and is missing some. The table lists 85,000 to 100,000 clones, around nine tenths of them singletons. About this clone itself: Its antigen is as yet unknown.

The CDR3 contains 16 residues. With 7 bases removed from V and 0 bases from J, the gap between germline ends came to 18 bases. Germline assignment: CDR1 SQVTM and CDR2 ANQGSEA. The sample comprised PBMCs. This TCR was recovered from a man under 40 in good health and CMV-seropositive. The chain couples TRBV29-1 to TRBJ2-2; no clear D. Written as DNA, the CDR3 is TGCAGCGCTAAAACCCCGCTCGGAGCGAACACCGGGGAGCTGTTTTTT. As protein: CSAKTPLGANTGELFF.